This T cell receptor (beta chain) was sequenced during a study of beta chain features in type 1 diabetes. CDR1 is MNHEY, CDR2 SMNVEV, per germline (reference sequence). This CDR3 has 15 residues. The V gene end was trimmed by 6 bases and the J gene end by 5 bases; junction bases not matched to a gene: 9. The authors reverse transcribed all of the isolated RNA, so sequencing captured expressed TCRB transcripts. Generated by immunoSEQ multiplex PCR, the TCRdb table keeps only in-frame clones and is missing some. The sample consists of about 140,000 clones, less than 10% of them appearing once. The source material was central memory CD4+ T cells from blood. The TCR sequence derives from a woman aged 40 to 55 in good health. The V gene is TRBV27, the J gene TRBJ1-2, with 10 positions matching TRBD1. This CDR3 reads CASSPSGTGVYGYTF. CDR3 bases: TGTGCCAGCAGCCCCTCCGGGACAGGGGTTTATGGCTACACCTTC.